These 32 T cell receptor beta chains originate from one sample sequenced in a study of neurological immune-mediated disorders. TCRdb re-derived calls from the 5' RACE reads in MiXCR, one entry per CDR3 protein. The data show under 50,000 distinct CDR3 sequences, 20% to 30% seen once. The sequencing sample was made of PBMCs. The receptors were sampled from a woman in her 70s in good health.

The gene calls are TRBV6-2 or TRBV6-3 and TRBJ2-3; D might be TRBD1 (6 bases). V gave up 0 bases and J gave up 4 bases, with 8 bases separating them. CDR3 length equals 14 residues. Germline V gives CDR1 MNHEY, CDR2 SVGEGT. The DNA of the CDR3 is TGTGCCAGCAGTTACTCGGGGGCCGCAGATACGCAGTATTTT. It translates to CASSYSGAADTQYF.

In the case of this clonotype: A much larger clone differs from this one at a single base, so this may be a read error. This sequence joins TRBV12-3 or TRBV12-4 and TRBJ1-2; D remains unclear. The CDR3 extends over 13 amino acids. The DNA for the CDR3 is TGTGCCAGCAGTTCCAGGACTACGCAAGGCTGCACCTTC. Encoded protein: CASSSRTTQGCTF.

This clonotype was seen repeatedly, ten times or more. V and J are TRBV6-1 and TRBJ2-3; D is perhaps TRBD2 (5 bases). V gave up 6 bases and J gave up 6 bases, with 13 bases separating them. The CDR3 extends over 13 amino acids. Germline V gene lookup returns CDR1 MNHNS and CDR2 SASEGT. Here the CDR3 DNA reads TGTGCCAGCAGCCTGAGGGCAAGGGATACGCAGTATTTT. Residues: CASSLRARDTQYF.

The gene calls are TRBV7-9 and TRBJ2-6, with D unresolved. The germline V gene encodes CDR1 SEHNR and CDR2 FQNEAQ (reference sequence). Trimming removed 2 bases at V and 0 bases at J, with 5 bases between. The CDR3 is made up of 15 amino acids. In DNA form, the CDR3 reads TGTGCCAGCAGCTTAACCTTCTCTGGGGCCAACGTCCTGACTTTC. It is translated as CASSLTFSGANVLTF.

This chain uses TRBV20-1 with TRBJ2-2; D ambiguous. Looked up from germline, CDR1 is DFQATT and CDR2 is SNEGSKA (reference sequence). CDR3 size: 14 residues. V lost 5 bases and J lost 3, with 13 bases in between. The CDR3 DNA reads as TGCAGTGCTCACCCGGGCTCGGACACCGGGGAGCTGTTTTTT. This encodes CSAHPGSDTGELFF.

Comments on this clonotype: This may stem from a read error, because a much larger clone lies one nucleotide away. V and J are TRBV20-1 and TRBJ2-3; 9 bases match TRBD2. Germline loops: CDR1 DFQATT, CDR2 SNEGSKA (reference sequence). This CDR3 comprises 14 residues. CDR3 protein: CSTRWTSATDTQYF. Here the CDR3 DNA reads TGCAGTACTAGATGGACTAGCGCTACAGATACGCAGTATTTT.

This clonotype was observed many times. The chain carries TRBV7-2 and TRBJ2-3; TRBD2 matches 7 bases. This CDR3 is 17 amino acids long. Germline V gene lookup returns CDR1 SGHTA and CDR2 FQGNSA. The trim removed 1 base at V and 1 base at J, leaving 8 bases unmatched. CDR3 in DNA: TGTGCCAGCAGCTTAGGGACGGGAGGAAAGGGCACAGATACGCAGTATTTT. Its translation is CASSLGTGGKGTDTQYF.

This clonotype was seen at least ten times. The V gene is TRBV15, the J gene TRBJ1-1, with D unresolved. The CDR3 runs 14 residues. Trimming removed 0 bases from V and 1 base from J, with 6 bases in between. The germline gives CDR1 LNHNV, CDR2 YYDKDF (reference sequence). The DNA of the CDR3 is TGTGCCACCAGCAGAGATACAGCGAACACTGAAGCTTTCTTT. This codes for CATSRDTANTEAFF. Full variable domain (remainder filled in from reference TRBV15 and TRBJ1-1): DAMVIQNPRYQVTQFGKPVTLSCSQTLNHNVMYWYQQKSSQAPKLLFHYYDKDFNNEADTPDNFQSRRPNTSFCFLDIRSPGLGDTAMYLCATSRDTANTEAFFGQGTRLTVV.

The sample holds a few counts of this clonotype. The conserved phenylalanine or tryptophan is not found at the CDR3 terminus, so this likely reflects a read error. CDR3 bases: TGTGCCAGCAGCTCGACAGGTTACTACGAGCAGTACCTC. This gives the protein CASSSTGYYEQYL. The rearrangement joins TRBV5-1 to TRBJ2-7, with D maybe TRBD1 (6 bases). This CDR3 spans 13 amino acids. CDR1 SGHRS and CDR2 YFSETQ come from the germline V gene.

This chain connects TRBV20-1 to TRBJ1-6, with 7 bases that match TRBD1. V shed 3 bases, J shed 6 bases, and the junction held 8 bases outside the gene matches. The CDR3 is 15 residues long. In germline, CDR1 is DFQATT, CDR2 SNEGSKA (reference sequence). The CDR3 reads CSASSGTASNSPLHF. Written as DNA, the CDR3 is TGCAGTGCTAGTTCTGGGACAGCGTCTAATTCACCCCTCCACTTT.

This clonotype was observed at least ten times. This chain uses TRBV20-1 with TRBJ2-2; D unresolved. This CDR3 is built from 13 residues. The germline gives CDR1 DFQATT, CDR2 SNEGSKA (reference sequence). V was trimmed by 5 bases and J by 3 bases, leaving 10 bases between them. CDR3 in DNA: TGCAGTGCTCACCTTGGGGACACCGGGGAGCTGTTTTTT. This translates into CSAHLGDTGELFF.

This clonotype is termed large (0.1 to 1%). The CDR3 DNA reads as TGTGCCAGCAGCGGGCCGACTAGCGCCAGCACAGATACGCAGTATTTT. Its protein is CASSGPTSASTDTQYF. This chain uses TRBV11-2 with TRBJ2-3, with 8 bases aligning to TRBD2. The CDR3 runs to 16 residues. Germline trimming cut 5 bases from V and 0 bases from J; bases unmatched to any gene: 7. The germline CDR1 and CDR2 sequences are SGHAT and FQNNGV.

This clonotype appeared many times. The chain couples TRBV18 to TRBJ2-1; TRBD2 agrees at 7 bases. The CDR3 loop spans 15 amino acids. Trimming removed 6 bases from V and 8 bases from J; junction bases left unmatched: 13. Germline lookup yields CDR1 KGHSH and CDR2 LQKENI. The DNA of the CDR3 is TGTGCCAGCTCGCCGGGGAGGGCCTCTCTCTATGAGCAGTTCTTC. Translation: CASSPGRASLYEQFF. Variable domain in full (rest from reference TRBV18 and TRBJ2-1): NAGVMQNPRHLVRRRGQEARLRCSPMKGHSHVYWYRQLPEEGLKFMVYLQKENIIDESGMPKERFSAEFPKEGPSILRIQQVVRGDSAAYFCASSPGRASLYEQFFGPGTRLTVL.

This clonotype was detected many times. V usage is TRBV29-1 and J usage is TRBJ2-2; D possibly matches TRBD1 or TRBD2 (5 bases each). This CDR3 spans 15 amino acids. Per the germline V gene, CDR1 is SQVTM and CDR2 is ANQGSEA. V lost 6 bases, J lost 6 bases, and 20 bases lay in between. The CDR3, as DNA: TGCAGCGTCCAGCCTCTGGGGACGCCGCCCGGGGAGCTGTTTTTT. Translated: CSVQPLGTPPGELFF.

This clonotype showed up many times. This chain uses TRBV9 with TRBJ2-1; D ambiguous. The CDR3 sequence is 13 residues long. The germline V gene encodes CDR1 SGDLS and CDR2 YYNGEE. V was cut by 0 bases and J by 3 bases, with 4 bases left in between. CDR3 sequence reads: CASSVGVYNEQFF. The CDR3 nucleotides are TGTGCCAGCAGCGTAGGGGTCTACAATGAGCAGTTCTTC.

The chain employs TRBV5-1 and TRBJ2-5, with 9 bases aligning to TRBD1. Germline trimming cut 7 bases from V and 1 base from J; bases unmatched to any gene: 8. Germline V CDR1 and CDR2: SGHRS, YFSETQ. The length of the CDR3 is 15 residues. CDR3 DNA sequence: TGCGCCAGCGGGGGCCAGGGACAGGGCCAAGAGACCCAGTACTTC. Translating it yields CASGGQGQGQETQYF.

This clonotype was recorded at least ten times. The CDR3: CASSATSGRLETQYF. As DNA, the CDR3 is TGTGCCAGCAGTGCGACTAGCGGGAGGCTGGAGACCCAGTACTTC. The chain joins TRBV3-1 to TRBJ2-5; 13 nucleotides line up with TRBD2. The J segment lost 5 bases and the V segment lost 6 bases, leaving 6 bases of the junction unmatched. The CDR3 consists of 15 residues. From germline, CDR1 is LGHDT and CDR2 YNNKEL (reference sequence).

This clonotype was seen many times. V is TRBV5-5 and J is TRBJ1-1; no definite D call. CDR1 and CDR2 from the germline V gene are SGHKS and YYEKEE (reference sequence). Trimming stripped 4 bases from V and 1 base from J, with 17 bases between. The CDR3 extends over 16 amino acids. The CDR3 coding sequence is TGTGCCAGCAGCCCACACACTAGCGTAGGGAACACTGAAGCTTTCTTT. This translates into CASSPHTSVGNTEAFF.

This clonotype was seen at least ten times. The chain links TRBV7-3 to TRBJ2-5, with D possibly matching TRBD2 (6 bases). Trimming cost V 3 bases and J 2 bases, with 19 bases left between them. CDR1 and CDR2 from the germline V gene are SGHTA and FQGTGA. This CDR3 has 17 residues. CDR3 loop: CASSFGGSMALQETQYF. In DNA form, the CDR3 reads TGTGCCAGCAGCTTCGGGGGTAGTATGGCCCTACAAGAGACCCAGTACTTC.

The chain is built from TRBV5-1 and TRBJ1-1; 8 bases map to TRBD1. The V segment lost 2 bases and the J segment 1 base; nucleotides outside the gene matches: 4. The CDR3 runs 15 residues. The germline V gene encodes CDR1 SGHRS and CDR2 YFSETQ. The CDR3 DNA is TGCGCCAGCAGCTTCTGGACAGGGAGGAACACTGAAGCTTTCTTT. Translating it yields CASSFWTGRNTEAFF.

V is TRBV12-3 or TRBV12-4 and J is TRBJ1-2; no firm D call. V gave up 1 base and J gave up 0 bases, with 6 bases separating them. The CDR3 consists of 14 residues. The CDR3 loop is CASSLDQANYGYTF. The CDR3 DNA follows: TGTGCCAGCAGTTTAGATCAGGCTAACTATGGCTACACCTTC.

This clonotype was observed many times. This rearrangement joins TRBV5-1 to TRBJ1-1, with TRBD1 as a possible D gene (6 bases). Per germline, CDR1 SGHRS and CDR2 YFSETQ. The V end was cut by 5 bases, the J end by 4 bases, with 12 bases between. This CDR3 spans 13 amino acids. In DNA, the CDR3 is TGCGCCAGCAGTGGAGGGGGATTCACTGAAGCTTTCTTT. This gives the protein CASSGGGFTEAFF.

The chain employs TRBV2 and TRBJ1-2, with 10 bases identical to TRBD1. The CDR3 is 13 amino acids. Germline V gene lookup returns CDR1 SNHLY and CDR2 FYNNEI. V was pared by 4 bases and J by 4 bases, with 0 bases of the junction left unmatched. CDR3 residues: CASSGTGGYGYTF. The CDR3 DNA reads TGTGCCAGCAGTGGGACAGGGGGCTATGGCTACACCTTC.

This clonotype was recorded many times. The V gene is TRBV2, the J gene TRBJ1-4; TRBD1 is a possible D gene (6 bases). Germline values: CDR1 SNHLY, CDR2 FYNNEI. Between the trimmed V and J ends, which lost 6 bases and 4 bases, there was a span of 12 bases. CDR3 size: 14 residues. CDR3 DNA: TGTGCCAGCAGGAAGGACAGTTTTAATGAAAAACTGTTTTTT. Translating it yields CASRKDSFNEKLFF.

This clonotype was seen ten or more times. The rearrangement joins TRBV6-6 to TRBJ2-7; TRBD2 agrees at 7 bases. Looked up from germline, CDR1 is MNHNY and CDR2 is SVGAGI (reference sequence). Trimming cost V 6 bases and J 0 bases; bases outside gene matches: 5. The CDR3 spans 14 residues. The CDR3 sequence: CASSLLAHSYEQYF. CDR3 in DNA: TGTGCCAGCAGCTTACTAGCGCACTCCTACGAGCAGTACTTC.

The CDR3 DNA follows: TGTGCCAGCAGCCAAGCCACCGCGGCGAGGGGTGGGTATAATTCACCCCTCCACTTT. Protein product: CASSQATAARGGYNSPLHF. V and J are TRBV4-2 and TRBJ1-6; the D gene is possibly TRBD1 (5 bases). Between the trimmed V and J ends, which lost 1 base and 4 bases, there was a span of 20 bases. CDR1 LGHNA and CDR2 YNFKEQ come from the germline V gene. The CDR3 spans 19 residues.

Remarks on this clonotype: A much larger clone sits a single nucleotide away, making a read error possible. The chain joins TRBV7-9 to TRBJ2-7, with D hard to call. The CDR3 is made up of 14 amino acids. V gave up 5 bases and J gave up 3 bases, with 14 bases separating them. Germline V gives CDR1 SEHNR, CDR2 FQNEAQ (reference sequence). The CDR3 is CASSPRRFGYEQYF. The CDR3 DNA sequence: TGTGCCAGCAGCCCGCGCAGGTTCGGCTACGAGCAGTACTTC.

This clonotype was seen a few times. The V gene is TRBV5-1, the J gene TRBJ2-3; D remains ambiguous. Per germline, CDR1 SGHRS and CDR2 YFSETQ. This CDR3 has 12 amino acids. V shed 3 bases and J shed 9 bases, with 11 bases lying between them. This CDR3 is CASSSDLGTQYF. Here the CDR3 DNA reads TGCGCCAGCAGCTCGGACCTTGGGACGCAGTATTTT.

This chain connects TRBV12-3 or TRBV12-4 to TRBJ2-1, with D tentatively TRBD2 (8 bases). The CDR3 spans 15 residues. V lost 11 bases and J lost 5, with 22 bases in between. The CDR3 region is CASQRGQRGNNEQFF. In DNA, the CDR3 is TGTGCCTCCCAGAGGGGGCAGCGGGGGAACAATGAGCAGTTCTTC.

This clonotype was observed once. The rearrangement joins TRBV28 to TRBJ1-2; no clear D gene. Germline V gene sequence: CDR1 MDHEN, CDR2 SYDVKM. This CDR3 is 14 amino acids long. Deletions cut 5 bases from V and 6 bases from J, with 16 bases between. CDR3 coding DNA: TGTGCCAGCAGTCTTAGGACGGCAAACCATGGCTACACCTTC. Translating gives CASSLRTANHGYTF.

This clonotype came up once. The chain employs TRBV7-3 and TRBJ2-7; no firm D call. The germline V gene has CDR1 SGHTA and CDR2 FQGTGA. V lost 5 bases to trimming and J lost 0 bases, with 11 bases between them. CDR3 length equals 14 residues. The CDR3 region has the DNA TGTGCCAGCAGCCCCGCTCGGGCCTCCTACGAGCAGTACTTC. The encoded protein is CASSPARASYEQYF.

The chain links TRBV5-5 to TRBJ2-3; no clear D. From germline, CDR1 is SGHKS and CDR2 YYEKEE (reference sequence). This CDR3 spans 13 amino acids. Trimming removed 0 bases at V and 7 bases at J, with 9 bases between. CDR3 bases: TGTGCCAGCAGCTTGGGGACCTGGAATACGCAGTATTTT. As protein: CASSLGTWNTQYF.